One sample yielded the 14 T cell receptor beta chains listed below, sequenced in a study of CD8+CD57+ T cells in acquired aplastic anemia. The template used for profiling TCR beta VDJ and CDR3 was genomic DNA. TCRdb reanalysed the reads using MiXCR and keeps one entry per CDR3 protein. The sample includes about 160,000 distinct CDR3 sequences, 71% of them seen just once. For sequencing, patients were chosen who had shown expansion of CD8+CD57+ cells by flow cytometry. Sequencing was performed on sorted CD4+, CD8+, or CD8+CD57+ T cells (not recorded which) from PBMCs. Receptors originate from a human donor with aplastic anemia.

V is TRBV20-1 and J is TRBJ1-4; weak D call: TRBD1 (6 bases). Looked up from germline, CDR1 is DFQATT and CDR2 is SNEGSKA (reference sequence). Trimming removed 5 bases from V and 10 bases from J, with 17 bases in between. The CDR3 is 13 amino acids. In DNA, the CDR3 is TGCAGTGCTCACAGGGTTGATGATGGAAAACTGTTTTTT. Translated, it gives CSAHRVDDGKLFF.

This clonotype was detected only once. The chain employs TRBV7-9 and TRBJ2-1, with D possibly being TRBD1 (5 bases). This CDR3 is built from 12 residues. Trimming took off 4 bases at V and 7 bases at J, with 8 bases between the two ends. Germline V lookup: CDR1 SEHNR, CDR2 FQNEAQ (reference sequence). Here the CDR3 reads CASSSTGNEQFF. The CDR3 bases are TGTGCCAGCAGCTCCACAGGAAATGAGCAGTTCTTC.

The chain carries TRBV20-1 and TRBJ2-6, with D perhaps given as TRBD1 or TRBD2 (5 bases each). The V gene's germline CDR1 is DFQATT and CDR2 SNEGSKA (reference sequence). The CDR3 spans 14 residues. The germline V and J ends were trimmed by 3 bases and 4 bases, with 10 bases remaining between them. The CDR3 DNA follows: TGCAGTGCTAGCGGGGCCCCCGGGGCCAACGTCCTGACTTTC. Protein: CSASGAPGANVLTF.

This chain connects TRBV10-3 to TRBJ2-7, with D perhaps TRBD1 (6 bases). The germline gives CDR1 ENHRY, CDR2 SYGVKD. V was shortened by 2 bases and J by 1 base, with 6 bases between the two germline ends. There are 13 residues in the CDR3. In DNA form, the CDR3 reads TGTGCCATCAGTGAGGGACAGTCCTACGAGCAGTACTTC. Its protein product is CAISEGQSYEQYF.

The rearrangement links TRBV7-2 to TRBJ2-7; maybe TRBD1 (5 bases). Per germline, CDR1 SGHTA and CDR2 FQGNSA. V was trimmed by 1 base and J by 4 bases, leaving 11 bases between them. This CDR3 is 14 amino acids long. As DNA, the CDR3 is TGTGCCAGCAGCTTAGGGGGCGCGGTTTACGAGCAGTACTTC. Translating gives CASSLGGAVYEQYF.

The chain is built from TRBV20-1 and TRBJ2-1; TRBD2 aligns across 11 bases. The CDR3 has 12 amino acids. J was trimmed by 10 bases and V by 6 bases; bases with no gene match: 5. Per the germline V gene, CDR1 is DFQATT and CDR2 is SNEGSKA (reference sequence). CDR3 region: CSATRTSGEQFF. For the CDR3, the DNA is TGCAGTGCCACCCGGACTAGCGGGGAGCAGTTCTTC.

This clonotype showed up just a few times. The chain is built from TRBV2 and TRBJ1-2; D uncertain. From germline, CDR1 is SNHLY and CDR2 FYNNEI. The ends were cut back, 5 bases at V and 6 bases at J, with 10 bases in the middle. This CDR3 comprises 12 residues. The DNA of the CDR3 is TGTGCCAGCAGTACCCCGCCAGATGGCTACACCTTC. Encoded protein: CASSTPPDGYTF.

The chain combines TRBV18 with TRBJ2-7, with TRBD1 matching 8 bases. V was pared by 2 bases and J by 5 bases, with 2 bases of the junction left unmatched. The germline CDR1 and CDR2 sequences are KGHSH and LQKENI. This CDR3 has 13 residues. Here the CDR3 DNA reads TGTGCCAGCTCACCAGGACAGGGCGACGAGCAGTACTTC. Translated: CASSPGQGDEQYF.

The V call is TRBV19, the J call TRBJ1-3; tentative D call: TRBD1 (6 bases). The ends were cut back, 6 bases at V and 7 bases at J, with 13 bases in the middle. This CDR3 is built from 13 residues. The germline V gene encodes CDR1 LNHDA and CDR2 SQIVND (reference sequence). CDR3 residues: CASRTGGANTIYF. The CDR3 DNA follows: TGTGCCAGTAGGACGGGGGGGGCGAACACCATATATTTT.

This clonotype was seen a single time. This sequence joins TRBV20-1 and TRBJ2-3, with TRBD2 matching 8 bases. CDR1 and CDR2 (germline): DFQATT, SNEGSKA (reference sequence). The CDR3 loop spans 16 amino acids. J gave up 1 base and V 6 bases, and 12 bases lay outside the gene matches. CDR3 in amino acids: CSAPVSGMRGTDTQYF. In nucleotides, the CDR3 is TGCAGTGCCCCCGTTAGCGGGATGCGGGGCACAGATACGCAGTATTTT.

The CDR3: CASSQQLYNSPLHF. DNA of the CDR3: TGTGCCAGCAGCCAACAACTCTATAATTCACCCCTCCACTTT. The chain joins TRBV7-9 to TRBJ1-6; D unclear. The V gene lost 5 bases and the J gene lost 3 bases, with 8 bases spanning the gap. Germline values: CDR1 SEHNR, CDR2 FQNEAQ (reference sequence). The CDR3 consists of 14 residues.

The chain links TRBV24-1 to TRBJ1-2, with 9 bases fitting TRBD1. CDR3 size: 14 residues. CDR1 is KGHDR and CDR2 is SFDVKD in the germline V gene. V was clipped by 3 bases and J by 7 bases; unmatched bases: 5. Here the CDR3 DNA reads TGTGCCACCAGTGATCGGGGACAGGGCGCTGGCTACACCTTC. This translates into CATSDRGQGAGYTF.

This clonotype was recorded a few times. The chain joins TRBV14 to TRBJ1-2, with TRBD1 as a possible D gene (5 bases). Per the germline V gene, CDR1 is SGHDN and CDR2 is FVKESK. The CDR3 runs 13 residues. Deletions cut 3 bases from V and 4 bases from J, with 9 bases between. The CDR3 bases are TGTGCCAGCAGCCAGGGACTGGGCTATGGCTACACCTTC. Encoded protein: CASSQGLGYGYTF.

The gene calls are TRBV24-1 and TRBJ2-2; D uncertain. Trimming took off 0 bases at V and 7 bases at J, with 5 bases between the two ends. The CDR3 is 13 residues long. Germline V gene sequence: CDR1 KGHDR, CDR2 SFDVKD. For the CDR3, the DNA is TGTGCCACCAGTGATTTGAGTAGCGGGGAGCTGTTTTTT. It specifies CATSDLSSGELFF.